This T cell receptor beta chain comes out of a study of blood T cell repertoires in COVID-19. Trimming removed 0 bases at V and 1 base at J, with 7 bases between. Germline CDR1 SGHNT, CDR2 YYREEE (reference sequence). CDR3 length equals 15 residues. This clone was counted between two and nine times. The method was immunoSEQ multiplex PCR; TCRdb's version includes in-frame clones alone and lacks a portion of them. Of about 170,000 clones in the sample, about 80% were seen once. The TCR sequence derives from a man between 65 and 85 years old with active or convalescent COVID-19. Source material: peripheral blood. The chain links TRBV5-4 to TRBJ2-2; TRBD2 is a possible D gene (5 bases). CDR3 sequence: CASSLGGWNTGELFF. The CDR3 DNA follows: TGTGCCAGCAGCTTGGGCGGGTGGAACACCGGGGAGCTGTTTTTT. Full variable domain (missing parts from reference TRBV5-4 and TRBJ2-2): ETGVTQSPTHLIKTRGQQVTLRCSSQSGHNTVSWYQQALGQGPQFIFQYYREEENGRGNFPPRFSGLQFPNYSSELNVNALELDDSALYLCASSLGGWNTGELFFGEGSRLTVL.